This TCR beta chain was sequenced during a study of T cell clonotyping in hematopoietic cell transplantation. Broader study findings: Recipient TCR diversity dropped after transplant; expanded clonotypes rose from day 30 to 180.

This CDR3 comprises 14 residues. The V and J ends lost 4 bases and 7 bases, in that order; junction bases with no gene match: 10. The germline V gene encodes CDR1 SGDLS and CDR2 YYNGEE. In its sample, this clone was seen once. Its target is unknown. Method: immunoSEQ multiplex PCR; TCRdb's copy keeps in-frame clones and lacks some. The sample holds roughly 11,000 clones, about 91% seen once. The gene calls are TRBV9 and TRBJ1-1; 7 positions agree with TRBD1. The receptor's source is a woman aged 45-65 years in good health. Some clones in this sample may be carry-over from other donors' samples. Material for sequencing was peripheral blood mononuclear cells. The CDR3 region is CASSRTVGGDEAFF. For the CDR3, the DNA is TGTGCCAGCAGCCGGACGGTAGGGGGCGATGAAGCTTTCTTT.